Described below is a single T cell receptor (beta chain) sequence and its context. This entry is derived from a study of T cell responses to AZD1222 COVID-19 vaccine. Assay: immunoSEQ multiplex PCR; the TCRdb copy retains only in-frame clones and omits some. The sample yields 150,000 to 160,000 clones, about 85% seen once. Per germline, CDR1 MDHEN and CDR2 SYDVKM. The CDR3 loop spans 18 amino acids. V trimming: 3 bases; J trimming: 8 bases; junction bases outside the gene matches: 15. This TCR was recovered from an adult in good health. V and J are TRBV28 and TRBJ1-4, with TRBD1 matching over 10 bases. This specimen was peripheral blood, taken on day 0 of AZD1222 vaccination. CDR3 sequence reads: CASSFIPNRQGAREKLFF. DNA of the CDR3: TGTGCCAGCAGTTTCATTCCCAACAGACAGGGGGCTAGGGAAAAACTGTTTTTT. The variable domain in full, with the rest retrieved from reference TRBV28 and TRBJ1-4, is DVKVTQSSRYLVKRTGEKVFLECVQDMDHENMFWYRQDPGLGLRLIYFSYDVKMKEKGDIPEGYSVSREKKERFSLILESASTNQTSMYLCASSFIPNRQGAREKLFFGSGTQLSVL.